The 19 T cell receptor beta chains in this list originate from one sample, sequenced in a study of cytomegalovirus exposure and HLA in healthy donors. Produced via immunoSEQ multiplex PCR; TCRdb's table is partial and in-frame only. The table lists around 62,000 clones, around 89% of them singletons, with approximately 1.5% in the top ten. Sequencing input: PBMCs. The origin of the receptors is a woman younger than 30 in good health and CMV-seronegative.

The chain uses TRBV18 and TRBJ2-7; the match to TRBD2 covers 13 bases. This CDR3 has 19 amino acids. With 3 bases clipped from V and 4 bases from J, the junction kept 15 bases outside the gene matches. CDR1 and CDR2 (germline): KGHSH, LQKENI. The DNA for the CDR3 is TGTGCCAGCTCACCGGATCGACTAGCGGGGGGAACCGAACCTTACGAGCAGTACTTC. This codes for CASSPDRLAGGTEPYEQYF.

There are a few counts of this clone. The genes are TRBV18 and TRBJ1-2; 9 bases align to TRBD1. The CDR3 sequence is 15 residues long. Germline V gives CDR1 KGHSH, CDR2 LQKENI. V shed 3 bases and J 3 bases; nucleotides not matched to a gene: 5. This CDR3 is CASSPLDRGHYGYTF. DNA of the CDR3: TGTGCCAGCTCACCTTTGGACAGGGGCCACTATGGCTACACCTTC.

This clone was observed once. This sequence joins TRBV28 and TRBJ2-7, with a possible D match to TRBD2 (7 bases). V lost 5 bases, J lost 1 base, and 15 bases lay in between. Germline values: CDR1 MDHEN, CDR2 SYDVKM. The CDR3 is 15 amino acids. Here the CDR3 DNA reads TGTGCCAGCAGTCCAAGGGGGGGCGCATCCTACGAGCAGTACTTC. Protein sequence: CASSPRGGASYEQYF.

The V call is TRBV19, the J call TRBJ2-1; unclear D gene. The CDR3 covers 14 residues. CDR1 is LNHDA, CDR2 SQIVND, per germline (reference sequence). Deletions cut 5 bases from V and 1 base from J, with 9 bases between. In nucleotides, the CDR3 is TGTGCCAGTAGTCGCAGCGAGTCCTACAATGAGCAGTTCTTC. As protein: CASSRSESYNEQFF.

The rearrangement links TRBV23-1 to TRBJ2-1; 9 bases fit TRBD2. TRBV23-1 falls under the ORF class, with uncertain function. The CDR3 sequence is 19 residues long. The trim removed 2 bases at V and 0 bases at J, leaving 11 bases unmatched. The CDR3 reads CASSQINGTSRHSYNEQFF. CDR3 DNA: TGCGCCAGCAGTCAAATAAACGGGACTAGCAGGCACTCCTACAATGAGCAGTTCTTC.

This clone has only one observation. The same CDR3 is also encoded by other DNA sequences in this sample. The chain employs TRBV5-1 and TRBJ1-3; a possible D gene is TRBD1 (5 bases). CDR1 and CDR2 from the germline V gene are SGHRS and YFSETQ. The CDR3 loop spans 14 amino acids. V shed 0 bases and J shed 3 bases, with 7 bases lying between them. CDR3: CASSLAGYGNTIYF. Written as DNA, the CDR3 is TGCGCCAGCAGCTTGGCAGGGTATGGAAACACCATATATTTT.

This chain joins TRBV7-6 and TRBJ2-1; a possible D gene is TRBD2 (5 bases). Germline loops: CDR1 SGHVS, CDR2 FNYEAQ. The ends were cut back, 1 base at V and 5 bases at J, with 12 bases in the middle. The CDR3 sequence is 15 residues long. As DNA, the CDR3 is TGTGCCAGCAGCTTAGTGAGCGGATGGAACAATGAGCAGTTCTTC. Translated: CASSLVSGWNNEQFF.

This chain joins TRBV6-1 and TRBJ2-7, with 7 bases lining up with TRBD2. V shed 11 bases, J shed 0 bases, and the junction held 10 bases outside the gene matches. The CDR3 sequence is 14 residues long. CDR1 and CDR2 from the germline V gene are MNHNS and SASEGT. The CDR3 reads CAGQLERGSYEQYF. Written as DNA, the CDR3 is TGTGCCGGCCAATTAGAGCGGGGCTCCTACGAGCAGTACTTC.

V and J are TRBV28 and TRBJ1-4; D may be TRBD1 (6 bases). The germline CDR1 and CDR2 sequences are MDHEN and SYDVKM. With 6 bases removed from V and 4 bases from J, the gap between germline ends came to 15 bases. CDR3 length: 15 residues. This CDR3 is CASRDDRTDNEKLFF. Here the CDR3 DNA reads TGTGCCAGCAGAGACGACAGGACGGATAATGAAAAACTGTTTTTT.

The chain uses TRBV29-1 and TRBJ2-1; D gene unclear. CDR3 length: 9 amino acids. Trimming cost V 4 bases and J 9 bases, with 4 bases left between them. Germline CDR1 reads SQVTM; CDR2 reads ANQGSEA. The DNA for the CDR3 is TGCAGCGTTGGGCCTGAGCAGTTCTTC. Amino acids: CSVGPEQFF.

This chain connects TRBV4-2 to TRBJ1-3, with TRBD1 matching 7 bases. The V and J ends lost 4 bases and 2 bases, in that order; junction bases with no gene match: 8. CDR1 LGHNA and CDR2 YNFKEQ come from the germline V gene. The CDR3 has 16 amino acids. The CDR3 protein is CASSRDRVPPGNTIYF. In DNA, the CDR3 is TGTGCCAGCAGCCGAGACAGGGTTCCCCCTGGAAACACCATATATTTT.

This chain uses TRBV7-3 with TRBJ2-5; 7 positions match TRBD2. Losses at the gene ends were 5 bases for V and 4 bases for J; bases not matched to a gene: 13. This CDR3 comprises 16 residues. The germline V gene has CDR1 SGHTA and CDR2 FQGTGA. The CDR3 coding sequence is TGTGCCAGCAGCCGCCAGCCAACTAGCGTGGGAGAGACCCAGTACTTC. Amino acids: CASSRQPTSVGETQYF.

The chain is built from TRBV7-2 and TRBJ2-3, with D maybe TRBD1 (6 bases). Germline V lookup: CDR1 SGHTA, CDR2 FQGNSA. CDR3 length equals 12 residues. Deletions cut 4 bases from V and 4 bases from J, with 6 bases between. The CDR3 sequence: CASSSGADTQYF. The CDR3 nucleotides read TGTGCCAGCAGCTCAGGGGCAGATACGCAGTATTTT. Looking up the rest from reference TRBV7-2 and TRBJ2-3 gives the full variable domain: GAGVSQSPSNKVTEKGKDVELRCDPISGHTALYWYRQSLGQGLEFLIYFQGNSAPDKSGLPSDRFSAERTGGSVSTLTIQRTQQEDSAVYLCASSSGADTQYFGPGTRLTVL.

The chain carries TRBV2 and TRBJ1-1; D possibly corresponds to TRBD1 (6 bases). The CDR3 is 14 amino acids. V was clipped by 5 bases and J by 2 bases, with 12 bases between them. Germline assignment: CDR1 SNHLY and CDR2 FYNNEI. This CDR3 is CASSLGGGNTEAFF. In nucleotides, the CDR3 is TGTGCCAGCAGTTTAGGCGGGGGCAACACTGAAGCTTTCTTT.

The CDR3 bases are TGTGCCAGCAGAACCCTAGCGGGAAGGGCCGGGGAGCTGTTTTTT. Translated: CASRTLAGRAGELFF. V gene TRBV28 combines with J gene TRBJ2-2; TRBD2 agrees at 9 bases. Germline values: CDR1 MDHEN, CDR2 SYDVKM. V lost 6 bases, J lost 6 bases, and 8 bases stayed unmatched. The CDR3 extends over 15 amino acids.

The rearrangement links TRBV7-6 to TRBJ2-7; weak D call: TRBD2 (6 bases). CDR3 size: 15 residues. V shed 1 base and J shed 6 bases, with 16 bases lying between them. Germline V gives CDR1 SGHVS, CDR2 FNYEAQ. CDR3 loop: CASSLGPGGPREQYF. CDR3 coding DNA: TGTGCCAGCAGCTTAGGCCCAGGAGGGCCTCGCGAGCAGTACTTC.

This chain connects TRBV7-2 to TRBJ2-5, with 8 bases identical to TRBD2. The CDR3 runs to 15 residues. V gave up 1 base and J gave up 5 bases; unmatched junction bases: 6. Germline-derived CDR1 and CDR2 are SGHTA and FQGNSA. The CDR3 DNA sequence: TGTGCCAGCAGCTTAGTATCTAGCGGGTTGGAGACCCAGTACTTC. It codes for CASSLVSSGLETQYF. Combining the CDR3 with reference TRBV7-2 and TRBJ2-5 gives the whole variable domain GAGVSQSPSNKVTEKGKDVELRCDPISGHTALYWYRQSLGQGLEFLIYFQGNSAPDKSGLPSDRFSAERTGGSVSTLTIQRTQQEDSAVYLCASSLVSSGLETQYFGPGTRLLVL.

The genes are TRBV4-2 and TRBJ2-2, with D possibly matching TRBD2 (6 bases). CDR3 length equals 15 residues. Trimming left V 0 bases short and J 8 bases short, with 13 bases between. CDR1 is LGHNA, CDR2 YNFKEQ, per germline. In DNA form, the CDR3 reads TGTGCCAGCAGCCAAGACCCTAGCGAGGCGGGGGAGCTGTTTTTT. Encoded protein: CASSQDPSEAGELFF.

This chain uses TRBV5-1 with TRBJ2-3, with TRBD2 identical over 12 bases. This CDR3 has 16 amino acids. V lost 4 bases to trimming and J lost 4 bases; unmatched junction nucleotides: 7. Germline CDR1 and CDR2: SGHRS and YFSETQ. The CDR3 reads CASSTGLAGRADTQYF. The CDR3 DNA follows: TGCGCCAGCAGCACCGGACTAGCGGGACGGGCAGATACGCAGTATTTT.